These 25 T cell receptor beta chains were sequenced from one sample in a study of T cell clones after liver transplantation. Using immunoSEQ multiplex PCR, the repertoire was profiled, and TCRdb retains in-frame clones only, with some absent. This sample has about 74,000 clones; 75% to 85% occur once, and the top ten carry 0.45% to 0.65%. Sequenced here: CD4+ T cells from blood, sampled before liver transplant. These receptors were taken from a human donor who received a liver transplant.

The V gene is TRBV5-1, the J gene TRBJ2-1, with 7 positions matching TRBD2. Germline V CDR1 and CDR2: SGHRS, YFSETQ. J was trimmed by 9 bases and V by 0 bases; bases with no gene match: 9. The CDR3 is 15 amino acids. The CDR3 reads CASSLASGGFGEQFF. CDR3 nucleotide sequence: TGCGCCAGCAGCTTGGCCTCGGGAGGTTTTGGTGAGCAGTTCTTC.

This clone was seen only a few times. The chain recombines TRBV18 with TRBJ1-1; a weak D match, TRBD1 (5 bases). This CDR3 contains 15 residues. V was shortened by 3 bases and J by 4 bases, with 15 bases between the two germline ends. Germline lookup yields CDR1 KGHSH and CDR2 LQKENI. This CDR3 is CASSPRAGRGTEAFF. The CDR3 DNA reads as TGTGCCAGCTCACCTCGGGCAGGGCGGGGCACTGAAGCTTTCTTT.

About this clone itself: The junction and the germline gene differ at one end; a read error may be behind it. The chain carries TRBV5-1 and TRBJ2-1, with D possibly TRBD2 on 5 matching bases. Germline V gives CDR1 SGHRS, CDR2 YFSETQ. The CDR3 length is 15 residues. CDR3 in DNA: TGCGCCAGCGGCTTGGCGAGGGCGGCGGGCAATGAGCAGTTCTTC. Amino acid sequence: CASGLARAAGNEQFF.

This clone was seen only once. The V gene is TRBV5-1, the J gene TRBJ2-1, with D perhaps matching TRBD2 (5 bases). The V gene's germline CDR1 is SGHRS and CDR2 YFSETQ. The germline V and J ends were trimmed by 4 bases and 1 base, with 9 bases remaining between them. CDR3 length equals 14 residues. CDR3 protein: CASSPRTSYNEQFF. In DNA, the CDR3 is TGCGCCAGCAGCCCCAGGACTTCCTACAATGAGCAGTTCTTC.

The chain combines TRBV5-4 with TRBJ1-1; D call uncertain. This CDR3 has 15 amino acids. The V gene's germline CDR1 is SGHNT and CDR2 YYREEE (reference sequence). V dropped 4 bases and J dropped 1 base, with 14 bases sitting between them. This CDR3 reads CASSVSRVWNTEAFF. The CDR3 DNA reads as TGTGCCAGCAGCGTGTCACGGGTGTGGAACACTGAAGCTTTCTTT.

This sequence joins TRBV18 and TRBJ2-3; D is uncertain. Germline loops: CDR1 KGHSH, CDR2 LQKENI. The length of the CDR3 is 13 residues. V was cut by 7 bases and J by 2 bases, with 10 bases left in between. This CDR3 reads CASLSRLTDTQYF. The CDR3 nucleotides read TGTGCCAGCTTGTCAAGGCTCACAGATACGCAGTATTTT. The whole variable domain, filled in from reference TRBV18 and TRBJ2-3, reads NAGVMQNPRHLVRRRGQEARLRCSPMKGHSHVYWYRQLPEEGLKFMVYLQKENIIDESGMPKERFSAEFPKEGPSILRIQQVVRGDSAAYFCASLSRLTDTQYFGPGTRLTVL.

The rearrangement joins TRBV30 to TRBJ1-2, with D maybe TRBD1 (5 bases). The CDR3 length is 15 residues. V lost 3 bases to trimming and J lost 4 bases, with 18 bases between them. Germline CDR1 is GTSNPN and CDR2 is SVGIG (reference sequence). The CDR3 here is CAWSPQQANSYGYTF. The CDR3 DNA reads TGTGCCTGGAGCCCTCAACAGGCGAACTCCTATGGCTACACCTTC.

The chain carries TRBV11-1 and TRBJ2-1; TRBD1 aligns across 12 bases. The CDR3 sequence is 12 residues long. The germline V gene encodes CDR1 SGHAT and CDR2 FQDESV (reference sequence). V lost 4 bases, J lost 15 bases, and 4 bases stayed unmatched. CDR3 in DNA: TGTGCCAGCAGCTCCGGGACAGGGGGCTCGTTCTTC. Protein: CASSSGTGGSFF.

This clone was seen a handful of times. The chain employs TRBV30 and TRBJ1-5; no definite D call. Germline-derived CDR1 and CDR2 are GTSNPN and SVGIG (reference sequence). V was cut by 5 bases and J by 3 bases, with 14 bases left in between. CDR3 length: 14 residues. CDR3 sequence (DNA): TGTGCCTGGGACGGACCGAGCCCCAATCAGCCCCAGCATTTT. This encodes CAWDGPSPNQPQHF.

The genes are TRBV21-1 and TRBJ1-1; the table calls TRBD1, which could not be checked here. TRBV21-1 constitutes a pseudogene. The CDR3 sequence is 16 residues long. For the CDR3, the DNA is TGTGCCAGCAGCGCGAGATGGAACAGGGCGTTGAAAAGAGCTTTCTTT. Translation: CASSARWNRALKRAFF.

This chain links TRBV7-2 with TRBJ2-3, with D perhaps TRBD2 (6 bases). V was trimmed by 5 bases and J by 4 bases, leaving 13 bases between them. Germline V gene lookup returns CDR1 SGHTA and CDR2 FQGNSA. This CDR3 has 14 residues. As DNA, the CDR3 is TGTGCCAGCAGCCGGTCCAGCGGGCCAGATACGCAGTATTTT. Translated, it gives CASSRSSGPDTQYF.

The V call is TRBV6-6, the J call TRBJ2-1, with D uncertain. The CDR3 has 11 residues. CDR1 is MNHNY and CDR2 is SVGAGI in the germline V gene (reference sequence). The V end lost 6 bases, the J end lost 3 bases, and 3 bases lay between the germline ends. CDR3 amino acids: CASSLYNEQFF. The CDR3 DNA is TGTGCCAGCAGCCTCTACAATGAGCAGTTCTTC.

The chain joins TRBV10-3 to TRBJ2-7; 12 nucleotides line up with TRBD2. The CDR3 extends over 14 amino acids. V dropped 8 bases and J dropped 3; count of bases not matched to a gene: 5. The germline CDR1 and CDR2 sequences are ENHRY and SYGVKD. CDR3 amino acids: CAISGLAGLYEQYF. The CDR3 DNA follows: TGTGCCATCTCCGGACTAGCGGGGCTCTACGAGCAGTACTTC.

This clone was recorded a few times. The chain uses TRBV19 and TRBJ1-2; the match to TRBD1 covers 8 bases. The J segment lost 5 bases and the V segment lost 5 bases, leaving 7 bases of the junction unmatched. Germline-derived CDR1 and CDR2 are LNHDA and SQIVND (reference sequence). CDR3 length: 14 amino acids. CDR3 loop: CASSSTGVRYGYTF. The CDR3, as DNA: TGTGCCAGTAGTTCGACAGGGGTGCGGTATGGCTACACCTTC.

V and J are TRBV28 and TRBJ2-1; TRBD2 is a possible D gene (6 bases). Germline lookup yields CDR1 MDHEN and CDR2 SYDVKM. The CDR3 spans 16 residues. Deletions cut 5 bases from V and 0 bases from J, with 14 bases between. CDR3: CASSLAGKSSYNEQFF. CDR3 DNA sequence: TGTGCCAGCAGTCTCGCGGGAAAGAGCTCCTACAATGAGCAGTTCTTC.

The chain carries TRBV5-1 and TRBJ1-3; 8 bases are a match to TRBD1. The CDR3 spans 13 residues. V shed 4 bases and J 8 bases; nucleotides not matched to a gene: 5. The germline V gene has CDR1 SGHRS and CDR2 YFSETQ. This CDR3 reads CASSRGQGDTIYF. The CDR3 nucleotides read TGCGCCAGCAGCCGAGGACAGGGCGACACCATATATTTT.

A single count supports this clone. This chain uses TRBV27 with TRBJ2-7; D call uncertain. The germline V and J ends were trimmed by 6 bases and 3 bases, with 12 bases remaining between them. Germline V gene lookup returns CDR1 MNHEY and CDR2 SMNVEV (reference sequence). The CDR3 runs 13 residues. The CDR3 protein is CASRSDGGYEQYF. In DNA, the CDR3 is TGTGCCAGCAGGTCGGACGGCGGCTACGAGCAGTACTTC.

The chain couples TRBV19 to TRBJ2-1; 13 bases are a match to TRBD2. The germline CDR1 and CDR2 sequences are LNHDA and SQIVND (reference sequence). CDR3 length: 14 residues. Trimming removed 3 bases from V and 11 bases from J; junction bases left unmatched: 4. CDR3 in DNA: TGTGCCAGTAGTATTAGGACTAGCGGGAGCAAGCAGTTCTTC. Translated, it gives CASSIRTSGSKQFF.

V is TRBV9 and J is TRBJ2-5; D possibly corresponds to TRBD2 (6 bases). CDR1 SGDLS and CDR2 YYNGEE come from the germline V gene. V was shortened by 2 bases and J by 5 bases, with 13 bases between the two germline ends. The CDR3 contains 14 residues. CDR3 protein: CASSVDGSRETQYF. As DNA, the CDR3 is TGTGCCAGCAGCGTTGACGGGAGTCGTGAGACCCAGTACTTC.

The chain combines TRBV28 with TRBJ2-2, with 11 bases aligning to TRBD2. Germline V lookup: CDR1 MDHEN, CDR2 SYDVKM. V dropped 10 bases and J dropped 7; count of bases not matched to a gene: 8. CDR3 length: 14 residues. CDR3 amino acids: CATITSGSGGELFF. The CDR3 bases are TGTGCCACCATAACTAGCGGGAGTGGCGGGGAGCTGTTTTTT.

This clone was seen only a few times. V is TRBV21-1 and J is TRBJ1-2. TRBV21-1 has pseudogene status. This CDR3 region has 11 residues. CDR3 sequence (DNA): TGTGCCAGCAGCTTGACGTGTGGCTACACCTTC. Protein sequence: CASSLTCGYTF.

CDR3 in DNA: TGTGCCAGCAGCTGGGGGTCGGGAGGTGGCCATGAGCAGTTCTTC. Residues: CASSWGSGGGHEQFF. The rearrangement links TRBV5-6 to TRBJ2-1; 7 nucleotides align to TRBD2. From germline, CDR1 is SGHDT and CDR2 YYEEEE. The J segment lost 8 bases and the V segment lost 3 bases, leaving 11 bases of the junction unmatched. The CDR3 covers 15 residues. Filled out from reference TRBV5-6 and TRBJ2-1, the complete variable domain reads DAGVTQSPTHLIKTRGQQVTLRCSPKSGHDTVSWYQQALGQGPQFIFQYYEEEERQRGNFPDRFSGHQFPNYSSELNVNALLLGDSALYLCASSWGSGGGHEQFFGPGTRLTVL.

The rearrangement uses TRBV28 and TRBJ2-7, with TRBD2 matching over 10 bases. With V trimmed by 3 bases and J by 3 bases, 20 bases remained unmatched. CDR1 is MDHEN, CDR2 SYDVKM, per germline. This CDR3 is 20 amino acids long. The CDR3 loop reads CASSFQTGKLRASGSYEQYF. CDR3 coding DNA: TGTGCCAGCAGTTTTCAGACTGGAAAACTTCGGGCTAGCGGGAGCTACGAGCAGTACTTC. Complete variable domain (other parts from reference TRBV28 and TRBJ2-7): DVKVTQSSRYLVKRTGEKVFLECVQDMDHENMFWYRQDPGLGLRLIYFSYDVKMKEKGDIPEGYSVSREKKERFSLILESASTNQTSMYLCASSFQTGKLRASGSYEQYFGPGTRLTVT.

A remark on this clone: This CDR3 fails to terminate in the conserved phenylalanine or tryptophan, so it likely reflects a read error. Because the CDR3's place on the DNA is in doubt, the DNA is left out and the CDR3 is given as listed by TCRdb. The V call is TRBV11-2, the J call TRBJ1-2. Germline V lookup: CDR1 SGHAT, CDR2 FQNNGV. The CDR3 is made up of 8 amino acids, end residues included. Here the CDR3 reads CASSLTEL.

The chain combines TRBV11-3 with TRBJ2-3, with 8 bases aligning to TRBD2. With 4 bases clipped from V and 6 bases from J, the junction kept 6 bases outside the gene matches. The CDR3 covers 14 residues. Germline CDR1 reads SGHNT; CDR2 reads YENEEA. CDR3 sequence: CASSSGLASDTQYF. The CDR3 DNA is TGTGCCAGCAGCTCCGGACTAGCTTCTGATACGCAGTATTTT.